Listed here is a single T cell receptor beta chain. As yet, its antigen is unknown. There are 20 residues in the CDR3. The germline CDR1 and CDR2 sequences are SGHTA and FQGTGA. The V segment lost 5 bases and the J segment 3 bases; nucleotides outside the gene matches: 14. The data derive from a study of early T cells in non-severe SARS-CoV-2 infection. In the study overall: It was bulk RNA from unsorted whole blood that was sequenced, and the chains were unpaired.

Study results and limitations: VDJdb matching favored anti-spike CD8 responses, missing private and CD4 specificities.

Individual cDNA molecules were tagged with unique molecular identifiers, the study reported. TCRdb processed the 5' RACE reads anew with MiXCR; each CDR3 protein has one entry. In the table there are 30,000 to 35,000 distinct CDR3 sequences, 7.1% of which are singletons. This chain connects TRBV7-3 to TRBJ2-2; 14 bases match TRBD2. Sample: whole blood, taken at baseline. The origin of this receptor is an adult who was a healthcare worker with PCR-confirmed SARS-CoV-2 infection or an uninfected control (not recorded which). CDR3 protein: CASSPETVGLAGVYTGELFF. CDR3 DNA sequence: TGTGCCAGCAGCCCAGAAACCGTGGGACTAGCGGGAGTTTACACCGGGGAGCTGTTTTTT.